This T cell receptor beta chain was identified during a study of blood T cell repertoires in COVID-19. In the study overall: Sources were T cells, B-cell-depleted T cells, or PBMCs; the material itself was cDNA or gDNA.

In the original workflow: From reference gene primer amplification, estimates of nucleated cell counts were derived. TCRdb's copy holds only in-frame clones and misses some; the assay was immunoSEQ multiplex PCR. The V and J calls and clone size are taken from that table; D and trimming were inferred from the DNA. The table shows more than 300,000 clones, with 87% occurring only once. The germline V gene encodes CDR1 LNHDA and CDR2 SQIVND (reference sequence). This CDR3 is 14 amino acids long. The V segment lost 5 bases and the J segment 8 bases; nucleotides outside the gene matches: 9. Seattle researchers signed up patients amid active infection and tracked them longitudinally.

Sequencing was carried out using peripheral blood. The source is a woman aged 25 to 39 with COVID-19, enrolled during active disease. The V gene is TRBV19, the J gene TRBJ2-1, with 7 positions matching TRBD2. CDR3 amino acids: CASSALGEGYEQFF. CDR3 DNA sequence: TGTGCCAGTAGTGCCCTAGGGGAGGGCTATGAGCAGTTCTTC.